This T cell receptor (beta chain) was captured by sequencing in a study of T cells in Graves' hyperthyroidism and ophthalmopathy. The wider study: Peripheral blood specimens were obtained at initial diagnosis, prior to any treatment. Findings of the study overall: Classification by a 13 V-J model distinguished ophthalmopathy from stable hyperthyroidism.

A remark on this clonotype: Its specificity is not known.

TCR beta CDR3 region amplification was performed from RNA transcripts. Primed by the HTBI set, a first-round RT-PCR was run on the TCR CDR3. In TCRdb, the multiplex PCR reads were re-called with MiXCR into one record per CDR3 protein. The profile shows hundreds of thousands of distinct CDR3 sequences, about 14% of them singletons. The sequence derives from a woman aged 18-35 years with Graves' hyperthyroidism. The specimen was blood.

The CDR3 coding sequence is TGCGCCAGCAGCCAGGAGACTAGCGGGAGGGCCTGGAACACCGGGGAGCTGTTTTTT. This sequence encodes CASSQETSGRAWNTGELFF. V usage is TRBV4-1 and J usage is TRBJ2-2; 14 bases map to TRBD2. This CDR3 has 19 amino acids. J was trimmed by 1 base and V by 3 bases; bases with no gene match: 7. CDR1 and CDR2 from the germline V gene are MGHRA and YSYEKL.